Detailed here is one T cell receptor (beta chain). The target of this receptor is not known. Base qualities are not recorded, but no much larger clone differs from it by a single base. The germline V and J ends show losses of 8 bases and 3 bases respectively, and no gene match explains 4 bases of the junction. CDR1 and CDR2, per the germline V gene, are ENHRY and SYGVKD. The CDR3 goes from the cysteine to the phenylalanine over 12 residues. Only CDR3 DNA is held: 36 bases, read in frame from base 1. The sample comes from a study of human T cells and chemical hapten exposure (dated by TCRdb to the early 2020s). For context, the study as a whole: For sensitization, 2% DPC in acetone was applied to a 2 cm by 2 cm area of upper inner arm skin. Libraries were pooled for sequencing, and per-sample TCR yields varied mainly because of small differences in library volumes within the pool. Peripheral blood TCR repertoire changes were tracked in vivo in alopecia patients during primary and secondary sensitization to the hapten diphenylcyclopropenone (DPC). The mostly female patient cohort included alopecia areata with under or over 50% scalp involvement, alopecia totalis and alopecia universalis. Throughout the approximately 25-week study period, patients were also given weekly therapeutic DPC doses on the scalp. Roughly 30 alopecia patients provided blood for TCR sequencing at one to four time points (pre-sensitization, 2, 6 and 24 weeks). Patch tests used Finn chambers with 0.01% DPC on the upper back, scored after 6 days by International Contact Dermatitis Research Group standards. Blood was sampled from patients pre-sensitization (week 0) and at 2, 6 and about 24 weeks after DPC sensitization.

General study outcomes and caveats: Because every patient had alopecia, a presumed autoimmune disease, the patients' immune response might differ from that of healthy individuals. Compared with pre-sensitization or healthy control sets, expanded TCRs formed significantly more large CDR3 similarity clusters, which is consistent with antigen-driven responses. The number of PT1 expanded TCRs positively correlated with patch test score, significant at thresholds 8, 16 and 32 but not 4. Repeated subsampling changed both the strength of the expansion versus patch-test correlation and the threshold at which that correlation became significant. The number of TCRs above 1 in 1000 frequency did not change with DPC sensitization; there was no evidence of global repertoire structure alterations.

The method behind the library was RACE. The sequencer was a NextSeq 500. During library preparation, unique molecular identifiers were attached to individual cDNA molecules so that TCRs could be counted in a quantitative, reproducible way. For every blood RNA sample, sequencing covered both the TCR alpha and TCR beta chains. For the original study's pipeline: A median of about 87,000 TCRs per sample was observed, with a range of about 20,000 to 750,000. The Decombinator software suite was used to annotate V, J and CDR3 in the TCR reads. To make PS versus PT1 abundance plots, every sample was subsampled to the same number of TCRs (28,000). TCRs were defined as expanded if absent before sensitization and observed at least eight times at the 2-week time point. TCRdb reworked the public reads: Q25 trimming with fastp, MiXCR clone assembly, productive beta chains retained. Every distinct CDR3 protein forms one entry, paired with its most common genes and DNA. The V and J calls, along with clone size, are taken from TCRdb and not from the paper's own processing. This sample gives almost 40,000 distinct CDR3 sequences in total; less than 9% of them show up just once. The leading ten clones occupy 1.3% of the sample.

According to the study, the label for this sample's time point signals: pre-sensitization, week 0. According to the study, the label for this sample's treatment or condition signals: therapeutic diphenylcyclopropenone sensitization with weekly scalp DPC. At every patch-test visit, the blood draw took place before the patch test was put on. Patients were eligible if aged 18 to 70, diagnosed with alopecia and judged suitable for DPC therapy, and pregnant patients were excluded. Total RNA was extracted from unfractionated whole blood collected in Tempus Blood RNA tubes. Material: whole blood, obtained in connection with sensitization to the hapten diphenylcyclopropenone (DPC). The rearrangement joined TRBV10-3 to TRBJ2-7, with 7 bases in between that match TRBD2. The sequence derives from a woman in her forties or fifties with alopecia areata. Some clones in this sample may be carry-over from other donors' samples. The CDR3 has the sequence CAISAGDYEQYF. The nucleotides read TGTGCCATCTCTGCGGGAGACTACGAGCAGTACTTC.